The T cell receptor (beta chain) under discussion was sequenced for a study of OX40 agonist ivuxolimab in advanced cancers. Study overall: Patients in the trial were receiving intravenous ivuxolimab every 2 weeks, at doses of 0.01 to 10 mg/kg. The dose-escalation group included hepatocellular carcinoma, melanoma, renal cell carcinoma and head and neck cancer.

There are 12 residues in the CDR3. CDR1 and CDR2 from the germline V gene are SGHNT and YYREEE (reference sequence). Some clones are missing from TCRdb's copy, which holds only in-frame ones; the method was immunoSEQ multiplex PCR. The sample lists tens of thousands of clones, just under 90% seen once, with about 0.53% in the top ten. About this clone itself: Its antigen is unidentified.

Whole-study results and caveats: More expanded clones were seen, on average, in CD8+ T cells than in CD4+.

Samples of blood were obtained at baseline, on cycle 4 day 1, and on cycle 7 day 1. The V call is TRBV5-4, the J call TRBJ2-5; TRBD1 or TRBD2 may be the D gene (5 bases each). TRBJ2-7 explains the end of the DNA better; the J call may be wrong. The sequenced sample was CD4+ or CD8+ T cells sorted from blood, obtained in a trial of the OX40 agonist ivuxolimab. This receptor was taken from an adult with an advanced solid tumor such as melanoma, head and neck, liver or kidney cancer. CDR3 bases: TGTGCCAGCAGCCGGGACCTTTACGAGCAGTACTTC. This encodes CASSRDLYEQYF.